This T cell receptor (beta chain) came from a study of OX40 agonist ivuxolimab in advanced cancers. Study as a whole: Ivuxolimab, which patients received intravenously every 2 weeks, was dosed at 0.01 to 10 mg/kg.

Germline V gene sequence: CDR1 SEHNR, CDR2 FQNEAQ (reference sequence). Trimming took off 2 bases at V and 7 bases at J, with 17 bases between the two ends. This CDR3 region has 15 residues. Here immunoSEQ multiplex PCR was the method, and the copy in TCRdb shows in-frame clones only, minus some. The sample has about 69,000 clones, around 90% seen once; the top ten hold roughly 6%. V usage is TRBV7-9 and J usage is TRBJ1-1, with D maybe TRBD1 (6 bases). The sequence was collected from an adult with an advanced solid tumor such as melanoma, head and neck, liver or kidney cancer. This material consisted of CD4+ or CD8+ T cells sorted from blood, taken in a trial of the OX40 agonist ivuxolimab. The CDR3 DNA sequence: TGTGCCAGCAGCTTATTGGGGGCCCCCGCGGATGAAGCTTTCTTT. This translates into CASSLLGAPADEAFF. The full variable domain, rest sourced from reference TRBV7-9 and TRBJ1-1, is DTGVSQNPRHKITKRGQNVTFRCDPISEHNRLYWYRQTLGQGPEFLTYFQNEAQLEKSRLLSDRFSAERPKGSFSTLEIQRTEQGDSAMYLCASSLLGAPADEAFFGQGTRLTVV.